This T cell receptor (beta chain) was sequenced for a study of early T cells in non-severe SARS-CoV-2 infection. Study-level information: The sequenced material was bulk RNA from unsorted whole blood, and its chains were unpaired.

Trimming shortened V by 0 bases and J by 8 bases, and 6 bases separated the two germline ends. CDR1 is SGHRS, CDR2 YFSETQ, per germline. The CDR3 contains 12 residues. This clonotype turned up a few times. Individual cDNA molecules each received unique molecular identifiers attached to them. TCRdb analysed the 5' RACE reads with MiXCR anew, one entry per CDR3 protein. The data contain about 98,000 distinct CDR3 sequences, approximately 14% of them singletons. The chain carries TRBV5-1 and TRBJ2-1; D remains ambiguous. Sequenced: whole blood. This clonotype originated in an adult who was a healthcare worker with PCR-confirmed SARS-CoV-2 infection or an uninfected control (not recorded which). CDR3 sequence reads: CASSLAGYEQFF. Here the CDR3 DNA reads TGCGCCAGCAGCTTGGCCGGGTATGAGCAGTTCTTC. The full variable domain, rest sourced from reference TRBV5-1 and TRBJ2-1, is KAGVTQTPRYLIKTRGQQVTLSCSPISGHRSVSWYQQTPGQGLQFLFEYFSETQRNKGNFPGRFSGRQFSNSRSEMNVSTLELGDSALYLCASSLAGYEQFFGPGTRLTVL.